This T cell receptor beta chain was obtained from a study of shared T cell receptors in the human thymus. The CDR3 totals 19 residues. Per the germline V gene, CDR1 is LNHDA and CDR2 is SQIVND (reference sequence). V was pared by 4 bases and J by 0 bases, with 12 bases of the junction left unmatched. This clone was found a few times. Assay used: immunoSEQ multiplex PCR; TCRdb lists only in-frame clones, some missing. The data hold hundreds of thousands of clones, with about 80% observed a single time. The same data also contributed to another study, on human thymus T cells. This second study says: Thymus tissue was removed during corrective cardiac surgery. The authors found apparently biased V and J gene usage in thymic and blood repertoires.

The TCR originated in a boy younger than two with a congenital heart defect. The genes are TRBV19 and TRBJ2-3; 11 bases match TRBD2. Sequenced input: thymocytes. The CDR3 sequence is CASSRKLAGEEGSTDTQYF. The CDR3, as DNA: TGTGCCAGTAGTAGAAAACTAGCGGGAGAAGAGGGGAGCACAGATACGCAGTATTTT.